The source of this T cell receptor beta chain is a study of cytomegalovirus exposure and HLA in healthy donors. PCR involved 60 Vbeta and 13 Jbeta primers. The table came from immunoSEQ multiplex PCR; TCRdb's copy has only in-frame clones and leaves some out. The data show about 110,000 clones, roughly 72% seen once. Findings and limits, study-wide: Clonal expansion was found to be greater in HLA-associated TCR beta chains than in equally common others in a later analysis. Further analysis was carried out later, and it showed several of the most significant clusters appearing linked to common viral pathogens. Most TCR beta V segments were productive about 87% or about 30% of the time in an earlier analysis.

This clone appeared a few times. Its antigen is unknown. CDR1 is MDHEN, CDR2 SYDVKM, per germline. This CDR3 spans 15 amino acids. V gave up 5 bases and J gave up 0 bases, with 10 bases separating them. The V gene is TRBV28, the J gene TRBJ1-4; D gene unclear. The TCR was taken from a man younger than 40 in good health and CMV-seronegative. Sequenced input: PBMCs. CDR3 region: CASSTLSATNEKLFF. Written as DNA, the CDR3 is TGTGCCAGCAGTACCCTCAGCGCAACTAATGAAAAACTGTTTTTT.